One and the same sample provided the 2 T cell receptor beta chains below, sequenced in a study of shared clonotypes between healthy human individuals. Using immunoSEQ multiplex PCR, the repertoire was profiled, and TCRdb retains in-frame clones only, with some absent. This table has hundreds of thousands of clones, about 91% appearing once. CD45RO-negative, CCR7-positively selected cells formed the naive CD8 fraction, excluding terminally differentiated effector memory CD45RA+ cells. The material sequenced was naive CD8+ T cells sorted from blood. The receptors originated from a man aged 30 to 45 in good health.

The rearrangement links TRBV10-3 to TRBJ2-7; 9 nucleotides line up with TRBD1. This CDR3 contains 14 residues. The germline V gene encodes CDR1 ENHRY and CDR2 SYGVKD. The ends lost 0 bases at V and 6 bases at J; junction bases unmatched: 3. CDR3 DNA sequence: TGTGCCATCAGTGAGTCCAGGACAGGGGTCGAGCAGTACTTC. It is translated as CAISESRTGVEQYF.

On this clone itself: Other DNA sequences from this sample encode an identical CDR3 as well. The chain combines TRBV27 with TRBJ2-7, with TRBD1 matching over 7 bases. The CDR3 extends over 13 amino acids. The V segment lost 3 bases and the J segment 3 bases; nucleotides outside the gene matches: 2. Germline V gene data show CDR1 as MNHEY and CDR2 as SMNVEV (reference sequence). This CDR3 is CASSFAGGYEQYF. CDR3 in DNA: TGTGCCAGCAGTTTTGCAGGGGGCTACGAGCAGTACTTC.